A single sample is the source of the 5 T cell receptor beta chains below, sequenced in a study of Ad26.COV2.S vaccination and SARS-CoV-2 variants. Documented treatment: around 19 received Ad26.COV2.S at low or high dose, single or two shots; several received placebo; per-sample allocation not given. Samples were taken on day 63 after the first vaccine or placebo injection. Some clones are missing from TCRdb's copy, which holds only in-frame ones; the method was immunoSEQ multiplex PCR. The table has approximately 280,000 clones, over 75% seen once. The sequences come from peripheral blood, collected in a trial of Ad26.COV2.S vaccine versus placebo. These receptors were obtained from a person aged 18-60 years who received the Ad26.COV2.S COVID-19 vaccine or a placebo.

There are a few counts of this clone. The V and J genes are TRBV19 and TRBJ1-3; D call uncertain. CDR1 and CDR2 (germline): LNHDA, SQIVND (reference sequence). The CDR3 totals 15 residues. The V and J ends lost 3 bases and 0 bases respectively, with 9 bases between them. The CDR3 is CASSIWRASGNTIYF. The CDR3 DNA sequence: TGTGCCAGTAGTATCTGGCGGGCCTCTGGAAACACCATATATTTT.

The chain joins TRBV29-1 to TRBJ1-1; 12 bases fit TRBD1. J gave up 6 bases and V 8 bases, and 4 bases lay outside the gene matches. The CDR3 length is 12 residues. CDR1 is SQVTM and CDR2 is ANQGSEA in the germline V gene. CDR3 sequence reads: CSTWDRGPEAFF. The CDR3 nucleotides read TGCAGCACTTGGGACAGGGGGCCTGAAGCTTTCTTT.

This chain joins TRBV9 and TRBJ2-1, with TRBD1 identical over 8 bases. V shed 4 bases and J 5 bases; nucleotides not matched to a gene: 8. The CDR3 has 15 residues. The germline V gene has CDR1 SGDLS and CDR2 YYNGEE. The CDR3 nucleotides are TGTGCCAGCAGCCTATGGGACAGGTGGGACAATGAGCAGTTCTTC. Residues: CASSLWDRWDNEQFF.

Here the CDR3 reads CASFRRDTEAFF. CDR3 nucleotide sequence: TGTGCCAGTTTTAGGAGGGACACTGAAGCTTTCTTT. The chain is built from TRBV12-3 or TRBV12-4 and TRBJ1-1; no clear D gene. The length of the CDR3 is 12 residues. The V and J ends lost 9 bases and 3 bases respectively, with 11 bases between them.

The chain combines TRBV6-5 with TRBJ1-2; TRBD1 matches at 8 bases. The CDR3 runs to 15 residues. CDR1 is MNHEY and CDR2 is SVGAGI in the germline V gene. V lost 5 bases to trimming and J lost 0 bases; unmatched junction nucleotides: 5. CDR3 amino acids: CASSPQGEANYGYTF. CDR3 bases: TGTGCCAGCAGTCCACAGGGGGAAGCTAACTATGGCTACACCTTC.